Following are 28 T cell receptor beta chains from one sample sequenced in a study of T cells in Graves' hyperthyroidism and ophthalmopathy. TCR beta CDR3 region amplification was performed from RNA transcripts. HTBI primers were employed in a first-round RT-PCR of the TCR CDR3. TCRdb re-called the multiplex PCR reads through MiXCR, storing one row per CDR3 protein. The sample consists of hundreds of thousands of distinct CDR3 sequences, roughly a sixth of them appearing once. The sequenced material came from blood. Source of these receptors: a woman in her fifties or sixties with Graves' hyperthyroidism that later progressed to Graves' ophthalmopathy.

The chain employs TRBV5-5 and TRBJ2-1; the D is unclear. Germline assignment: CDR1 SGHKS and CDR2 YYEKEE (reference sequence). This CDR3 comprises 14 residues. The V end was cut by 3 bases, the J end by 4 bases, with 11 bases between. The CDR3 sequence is CASSSSSLYNEQFF. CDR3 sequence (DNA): TGTGCCAGCAGCTCGAGCTCTTTATACAATGAGCAGTTCTTC.

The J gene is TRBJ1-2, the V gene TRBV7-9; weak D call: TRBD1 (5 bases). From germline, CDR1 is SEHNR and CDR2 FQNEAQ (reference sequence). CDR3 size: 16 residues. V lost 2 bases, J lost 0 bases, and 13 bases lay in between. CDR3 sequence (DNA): TGTGCCAGCAGCTTAACGACCGGGGGGGCTAACTATGGCTACACCTTC. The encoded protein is CASSLTTGGANYGYTF.

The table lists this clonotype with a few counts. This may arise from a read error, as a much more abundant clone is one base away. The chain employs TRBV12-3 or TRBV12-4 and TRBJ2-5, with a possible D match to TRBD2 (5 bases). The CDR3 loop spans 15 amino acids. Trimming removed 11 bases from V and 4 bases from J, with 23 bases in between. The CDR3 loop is CAPSRRKRARETQYF. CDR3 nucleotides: TGTGCCCCCTCTAGGAGGAAACGGGCGCGAGAGACCCAGTACTTC.

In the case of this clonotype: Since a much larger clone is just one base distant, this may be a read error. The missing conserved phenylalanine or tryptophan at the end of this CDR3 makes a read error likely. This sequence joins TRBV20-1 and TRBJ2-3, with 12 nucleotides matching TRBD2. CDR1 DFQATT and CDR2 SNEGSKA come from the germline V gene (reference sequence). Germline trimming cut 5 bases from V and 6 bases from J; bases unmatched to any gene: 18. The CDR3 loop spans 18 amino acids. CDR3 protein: CSAAPALLAGGLRDTQYL. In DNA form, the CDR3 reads TGCAGTGCTGCTCCTGCGCTGCTAGCGGGGGGGCTTCGGGATACGCAGTATCTT.

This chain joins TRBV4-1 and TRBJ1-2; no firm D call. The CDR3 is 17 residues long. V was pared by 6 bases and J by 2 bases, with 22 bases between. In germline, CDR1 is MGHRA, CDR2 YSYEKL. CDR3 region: CASSYQRVAGLNYGYTF. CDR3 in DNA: TGCGCCAGCAGTTACCAACGAGTTGCAGGATTGAACTATGGCTACACCTTC.

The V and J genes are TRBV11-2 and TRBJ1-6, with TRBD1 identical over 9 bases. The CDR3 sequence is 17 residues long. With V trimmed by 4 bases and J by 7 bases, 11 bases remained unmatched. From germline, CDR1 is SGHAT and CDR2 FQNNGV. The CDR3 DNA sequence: TGTGCCAGCAGCTCAACAGGGGGCTTAAACGTCAATTCACCCCTCCACTTT. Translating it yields CASSSTGGLNVNSPLHF.

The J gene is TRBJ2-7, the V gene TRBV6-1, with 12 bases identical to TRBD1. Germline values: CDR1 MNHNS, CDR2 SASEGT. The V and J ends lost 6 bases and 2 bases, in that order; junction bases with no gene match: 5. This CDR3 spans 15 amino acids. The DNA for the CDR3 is TGTGCCAGCAGAAGCCGGGACAGGGGGCCCTACGAGCAGTACTTC. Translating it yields CASRSRDRGPYEQYF.

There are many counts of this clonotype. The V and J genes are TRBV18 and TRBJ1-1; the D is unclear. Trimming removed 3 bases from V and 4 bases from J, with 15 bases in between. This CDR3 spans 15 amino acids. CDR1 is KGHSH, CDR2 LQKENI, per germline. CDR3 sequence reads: CASSPEGPAGTEAFF. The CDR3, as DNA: TGTGCCAGCTCACCCGAGGGCCCCGCTGGCACTGAAGCTTTCTTT.

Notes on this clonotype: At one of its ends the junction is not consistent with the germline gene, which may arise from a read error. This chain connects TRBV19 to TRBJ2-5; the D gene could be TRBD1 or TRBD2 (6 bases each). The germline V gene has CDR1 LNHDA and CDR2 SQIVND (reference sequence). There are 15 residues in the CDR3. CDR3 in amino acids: CASSTPGGPRETQYF. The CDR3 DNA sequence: TGTGCTAGTAGTACGCCCGGGGGCCCCAGGGAGACCCAGTACTTC.

Here the CDR3 reads CASSEIGLGAFF. Written as DNA, the CDR3 is TGCGCCAGCAGTGAAATAGGACTTGGTGCTTTCTTT. The chain couples TRBV10-1 to TRBJ1-1; D unresolved. The CDR3 is made up of 12 amino acids. Germline CDR1 reads WNHNN; CDR2 reads SYGVQD (reference sequence). V lost 3 bases and J lost 11, with 13 bases in between.

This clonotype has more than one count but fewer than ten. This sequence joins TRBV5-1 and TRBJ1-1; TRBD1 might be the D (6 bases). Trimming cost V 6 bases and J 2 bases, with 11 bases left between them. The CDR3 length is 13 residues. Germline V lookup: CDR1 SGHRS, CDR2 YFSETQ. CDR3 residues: CASNLQGNTEAFF. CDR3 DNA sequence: TGCGCCAGCAACTTACAGGGCAACACTGAAGCTTTCTTT.

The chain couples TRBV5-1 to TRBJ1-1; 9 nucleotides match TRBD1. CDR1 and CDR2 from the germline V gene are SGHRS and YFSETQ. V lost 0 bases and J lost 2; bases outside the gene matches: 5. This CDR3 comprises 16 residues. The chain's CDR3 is CASSLDAGQGNTEAFF. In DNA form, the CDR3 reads TGCGCCAGCAGCTTGGACGCGGGACAGGGAAACACTGAAGCTTTCTTT. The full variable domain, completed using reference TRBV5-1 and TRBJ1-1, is KAGVTQTPRYLIKTRGQQVTLSCSPISGHRSVSWYQQTPGQGLQFLFEYFSETQRNKGNFPGRFSGRQFSNSRSEMNVSTLELGDSALYLCASSLDAGQGNTEAFFGQGTRLTVV.

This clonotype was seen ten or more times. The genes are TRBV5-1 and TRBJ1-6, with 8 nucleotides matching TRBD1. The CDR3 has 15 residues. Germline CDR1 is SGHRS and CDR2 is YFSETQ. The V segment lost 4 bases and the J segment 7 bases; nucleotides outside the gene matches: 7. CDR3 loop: CASSTGQGDNSPLHF. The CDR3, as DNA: TGCGCCAGCAGCACCGGACAGGGTGACAATTCACCCCTCCACTTT.

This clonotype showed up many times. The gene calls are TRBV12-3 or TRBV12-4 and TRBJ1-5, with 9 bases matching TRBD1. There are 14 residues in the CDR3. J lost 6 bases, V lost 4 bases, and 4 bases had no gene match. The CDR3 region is CASSWTGEAQPQHF. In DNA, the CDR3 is TGTGCCAGCAGTTGGACAGGGGAGGCTCAGCCCCAGCATTTT.

CDR3 in amino acids: CASGGTGDQPQHF. DNA of the CDR3: TGTGCCAGCGGCGGGACAGGGGATCAGCCCCAGCATTTT. The rearrangement joins TRBV6-1 to TRBJ1-5; 10 nucleotides line up with TRBD1. Germline CDR1 reads MNHNS; CDR2 reads SASEGT. V was clipped by 8 bases and J by 5 bases; unmatched bases: 3. The CDR3 extends over 13 amino acids.

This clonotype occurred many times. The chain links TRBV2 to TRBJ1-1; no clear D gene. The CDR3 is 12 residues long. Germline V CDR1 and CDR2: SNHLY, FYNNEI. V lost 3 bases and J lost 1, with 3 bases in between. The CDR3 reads CASSDWNTEAFF. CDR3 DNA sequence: TGTGCCAGCAGTGACTGGAACACTGAAGCTTTCTTT.

CDR3 in DNA: TGTGCCAGCAGTTACTTGGGTGCCAGCAGAGCTTTCTTT. Translation: CASSYLGASRAFF. The genes are TRBV6-5 and TRBJ1-1, with D uncertain. This CDR3 contains 13 residues. The V gene lost 1 base and the J gene lost 10 bases, with 13 bases spanning the gap. Germline values: CDR1 MNHEY, CDR2 SVGAGI.

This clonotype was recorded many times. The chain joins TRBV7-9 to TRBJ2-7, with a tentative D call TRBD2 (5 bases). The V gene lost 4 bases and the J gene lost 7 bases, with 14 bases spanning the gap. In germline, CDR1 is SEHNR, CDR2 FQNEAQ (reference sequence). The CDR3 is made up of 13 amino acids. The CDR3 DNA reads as TGTGCCAGCAGCTGGGATGAGGGATGGGAGCAGTACTTC. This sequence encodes CASSWDEGWEQYF.

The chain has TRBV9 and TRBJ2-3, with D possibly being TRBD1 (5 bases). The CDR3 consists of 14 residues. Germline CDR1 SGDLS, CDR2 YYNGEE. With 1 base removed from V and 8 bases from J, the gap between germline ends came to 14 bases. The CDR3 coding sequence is TGTGCCAGCAGCGTAAGTGGCCTGCAGGGTACGCAGTATTTT. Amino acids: CASSVSGLQGTQYF.

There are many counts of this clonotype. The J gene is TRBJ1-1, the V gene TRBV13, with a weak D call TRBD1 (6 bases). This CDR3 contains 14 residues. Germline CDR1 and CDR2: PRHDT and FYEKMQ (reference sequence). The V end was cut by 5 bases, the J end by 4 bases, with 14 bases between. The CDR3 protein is CASSPGTSTTEAFF. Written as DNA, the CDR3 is TGTGCCAGCAGCCCTGGGACATCGACCACTGAAGCTTTCTTT.

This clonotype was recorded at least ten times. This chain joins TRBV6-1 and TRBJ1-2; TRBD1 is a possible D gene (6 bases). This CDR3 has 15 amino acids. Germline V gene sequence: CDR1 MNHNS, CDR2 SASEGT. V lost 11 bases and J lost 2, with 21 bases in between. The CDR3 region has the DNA TGTGCCGGTCGGGGGGCAGGAGGGTCGAACTATGGCTACACCTTC. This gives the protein CAGRGAGGSNYGYTF.

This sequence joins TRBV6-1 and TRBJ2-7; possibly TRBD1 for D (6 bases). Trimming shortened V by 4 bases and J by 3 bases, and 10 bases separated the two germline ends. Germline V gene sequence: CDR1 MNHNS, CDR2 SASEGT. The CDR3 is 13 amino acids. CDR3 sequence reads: CASSATGDYEQYF. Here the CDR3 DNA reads TGTGCCAGCAGTGCGACAGGAGACTACGAGCAGTACTTC.

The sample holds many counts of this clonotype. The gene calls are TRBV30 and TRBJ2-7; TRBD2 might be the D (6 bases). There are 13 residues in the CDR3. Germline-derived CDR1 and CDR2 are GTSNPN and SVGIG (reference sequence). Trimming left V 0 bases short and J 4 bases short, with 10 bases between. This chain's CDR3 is CAWSVPGGYEQYF. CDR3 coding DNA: TGTGCCTGGAGTGTACCCGGAGGGTACGAGCAGTACTTC.

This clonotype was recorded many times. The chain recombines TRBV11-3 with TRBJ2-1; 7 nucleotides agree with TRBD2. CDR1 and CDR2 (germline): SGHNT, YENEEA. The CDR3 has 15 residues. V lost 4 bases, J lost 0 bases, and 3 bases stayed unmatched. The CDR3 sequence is CASSSGLHSYNEQFF. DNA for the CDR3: TGTGCCAGCAGCTCGGGACTACACTCCTACAATGAGCAGTTCTTC.

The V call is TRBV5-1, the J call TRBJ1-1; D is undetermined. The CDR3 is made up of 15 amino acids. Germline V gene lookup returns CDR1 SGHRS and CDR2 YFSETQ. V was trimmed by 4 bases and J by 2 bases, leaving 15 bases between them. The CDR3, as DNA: TGCGCCAGCAGCGCAGTTGCGGACGGAAACACTGAAGCTTTCTTT. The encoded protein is CASSAVADGNTEAFF.

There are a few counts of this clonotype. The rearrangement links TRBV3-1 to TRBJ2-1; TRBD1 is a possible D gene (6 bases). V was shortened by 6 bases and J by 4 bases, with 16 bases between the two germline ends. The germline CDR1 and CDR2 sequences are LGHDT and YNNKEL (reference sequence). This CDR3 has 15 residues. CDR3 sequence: CASSLPGTLYNEQFF. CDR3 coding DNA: TGTGCCAGCAGTCTTCCCGGGACACTGTACAATGAGCAGTTCTTC.

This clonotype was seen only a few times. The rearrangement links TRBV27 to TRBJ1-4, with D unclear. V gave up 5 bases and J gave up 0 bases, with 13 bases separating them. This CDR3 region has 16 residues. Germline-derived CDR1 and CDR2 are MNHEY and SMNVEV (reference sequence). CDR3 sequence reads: CASSQSLAATNEKLFF. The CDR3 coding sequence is TGTGCCAGCAGTCAATCCCTCGCTGCAACTAATGAAAAACTGTTTTTT.

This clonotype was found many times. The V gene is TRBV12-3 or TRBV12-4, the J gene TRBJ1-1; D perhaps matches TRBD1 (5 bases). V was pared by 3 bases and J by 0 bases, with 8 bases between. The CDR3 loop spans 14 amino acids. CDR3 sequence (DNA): TGTGCCAGCAGTTTCGGGACGTTGAACACTGAAGCTTTCTTT. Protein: CASSFGTLNTEAFF.